The 10 T cell receptor beta chains listed next were all sequenced from one sample in a study of blood T cell repertoires in COVID-19. The data were produced by immunoSEQ multiplex PCR, yet TCRdb's version contains in-frame clones alone and is incomplete. In the table there are around 68,000 clones, 70% to 85% of which are singletons. The sample comprised peripheral blood. The receptors derive from a woman aged 45 to 65 with acute or convalescent COVID-19.

The chain uses TRBV7-2 and TRBJ2-7; the D gene is possibly TRBD2 (5 bases). V was shortened by 5 bases and J by 3 bases, with 11 bases between the two germline ends. The CDR3 extends over 13 amino acids. Germline assignment: CDR1 SGHTA and CDR2 FQGNSA. In nucleotides, the CDR3 is TGTGCCAGCAGCGCCGGGATTTTCTACGAGCAGTACTTC. This gives the protein CASSAGIFYEQYF.

The V gene is TRBV24-1, the J gene TRBJ2-5, with 9 bases lining up with TRBD1. This CDR3 is built from 16 residues. CDR1 is KGHDR and CDR2 is SFDVKD in the germline V gene. The V segment lost 2 bases and the J segment 1 base; nucleotides outside the gene matches: 4. The CDR3 nucleotides are TGTGCCACCAGTGATTCGCGACAGGGGGTCCAAGAGACCCAGTACTTC. Translation gives CATSDSRQGVQETQYF.

The chain is built from TRBV6-5 and TRBJ1-1; TRBD1 might be the D (6 bases). This CDR3 has 13 residues. The germline gives CDR1 MNHEY, CDR2 SVGAGI. Trimming pared 5 bases from V and 7 bases from J, leaving 14 bases between. The CDR3 loop reads CASSPEGVGEAFF. The CDR3 DNA is TGTGCCAGCAGTCCCGAGGGGGTTGGTGAAGCTTTCTTT.

In this sample, this clone turned up a few times. V is TRBV20-1 and J is TRBJ1-5, with unresolved D. V lost 3 bases to trimming and J lost 0 bases, with 9 bases between them. In germline, CDR1 is DFQATT, CDR2 SNEGSKA (reference sequence). There are 14 residues in the CDR3. The CDR3 bases are TGCAGTGCTAGTCTACAGAGTAGCAATCAGCCCCAGCATTTT. Translated: CSASLQSSNQPQHF.

This sequence joins TRBV7-3 and TRBJ2-2; no definite D call. V lost 5 bases, J lost 3 bases, and 7 bases lay in between. The CDR3 is 13 amino acids. Germline assignment: CDR1 SGHTA and CDR2 FQGTGA. For the CDR3, the DNA is TGTGCCAGCAGCCCCTCCGACACCGGGGAGCTGTTTTTT. Its translation: CASSPSDTGELFF. Full variable domain (missing parts from reference TRBV7-3 and TRBJ2-2): GAGVSQTPSNKVTEKGKYVELRCDPISGHTALYWYRQSLGQGPEFLIYFQGTGAADDSGLPNDRFFAVRPEGSVSTLKIQRTERGDSAVYLCASSPSDTGELFFGEGSRLTVL.

V is TRBV7-9 and J is TRBJ1-1, with TRBD1 matching 7 bases. Per germline, CDR1 SEHNR and CDR2 FQNEAQ (reference sequence). The junction had 3 bases not matched to a gene; V was cut back by 2 bases and J by 6 bases. The CDR3 contains 13 residues. The CDR3 loop reads CASSLQGVAEAFF. CDR3 bases: TGTGCCAGCAGCTTACAGGGGGTAGCTGAAGCTTTCTTT.

The chain employs TRBV27 and TRBJ1-2; D may be TRBD1 (5 bases). V gave up 6 bases and J gave up 3 bases, with 14 bases separating them. This CDR3 comprises 14 residues. Germline V lookup: CDR1 MNHEY, CDR2 SMNVEV (reference sequence). Here the CDR3 reads CASSANGGYYGYTF. CDR3 DNA: TGTGCCAGCAGCGCAAACGGGGGTTACTATGGCTACACCTTC.

This clone was detected only once. This chain links TRBV6-2 or TRBV6-3 with TRBJ2-1, with 9 bases fitting TRBD2. The length of the CDR3 is 15 residues. Germline CDR1 is MNHEY and CDR2 is SVGEGT. The junction had 5 bases not matched to a gene; V was cut back by 6 bases and J by 2 bases. This chain's CDR3 is CASSSRLAAYNEQFF. The CDR3 nucleotides read TGTGCCAGCAGCTCCCGACTAGCGGCCTACAATGAGCAGTTCTTC.

The CDR3 region is CAAKDSPGEKLFF. The CDR3 DNA sequence: TGTGCCGCCAAGGACAGCCCCGGGGAAAAACTGTTTTTT. This rearrangement joins TRBV10-3 to TRBJ1-4, with a possible D match to TRBD1 (6 bases). CDR1 and CDR2 from the germline V gene are ENHRY and SYGVKD. CDR3 length: 13 amino acids. Deletions cut 11 bases from V and 8 bases from J, with 18 bases between.

CDR3 sequence: CASSQISGTGYSYEQYF. Written as DNA, the CDR3 is TGTGCCAGCAGTCAAATATCCGGGACAGGGTACTCCTACGAGCAGTACTTC. This chain links TRBV27 with TRBJ2-7; 9 positions agree with TRBD1. The J segment lost 0 bases and the V segment lost 5 bases, leaving 11 bases of the junction unmatched. Germline-derived CDR1 and CDR2 are MNHEY and SMNVEV (reference sequence). The CDR3 is 17 residues long.